The 21 T cell receptor beta chains below all came from one sample that was sequenced in a study of T cell repertoires in cytomegalovirus infection. TCRdb called the reads again in MiXCR, with one record for every CDR3 protein. The sample shows roughly 220,000 distinct CDR3 sequences, around 35% of them seen only once. No antigen has been assigned to these receptors. The sequencing here drew on CD8+ T cells from cultured PBMCs, taken from culture after CMV antigen stimulation. Receptor source: a human donor in good health (CMV status not recorded). Some clones in this sample may be carry-over from other donors' samples.

The chain recombines TRBV7-8 with TRBJ2-5; 7 nucleotides line up with TRBD2. The CDR3 runs 14 residues. J lost 5 bases, V lost 1 base, and 4 bases had no gene match. In germline, CDR1 is SGHVS, CDR2 FQNEAQ. DNA for the CDR3: TGTGCCAGCAGCTTAGTGGCAGCGGGGGAGACCCAGTACTTC. It encodes CASSLVAAGETQYF.

This clonotype was counted many times. The chain has TRBV7-8 and TRBJ2-3, with TRBD2 identical over 12 bases. CDR3 length: 17 amino acids. Looked up from germline, CDR1 is SGHVS and CDR2 is FQNEAQ. Trimming removed 5 bases from V and 7 bases from J; junction bases left unmatched: 13. The CDR3 DNA reads TGTGCCAGCAGCCTACGACTAGCGGGAGCCGGCGGAAATACGCAGTATTTT. It codes for CASSLRLAGAGGNTQYF.

The chain is built from TRBV9 and TRBJ2-2, with D possibly matching TRBD1 (6 bases). This CDR3 has 16 amino acids. V was clipped by 4 bases and J by 2 bases, with 15 bases between them. The germline gives CDR1 SGDLS, CDR2 YYNGEE. As DNA, the CDR3 is TGTGCCAGCAGCATATTACAGGGTGGAAACACCGGGGAGCTGTTTTTT. This gives the protein CASSILQGGNTGELFF.

This clonotype has more than one count but fewer than ten. The J gene is TRBJ2-2, the V gene TRBV19, with 10 positions matching TRBD2. This CDR3 has 17 amino acids. Germline V gives CDR1 LNHDA, CDR2 SQIVND (reference sequence). V was clipped by 4 bases and J by 3 bases; unmatched bases: 8. The CDR3 sequence is CASSSRNSGRDTGELFF. In DNA form, the CDR3 reads TGTGCCAGTAGTAGCCGAAACAGCGGGAGGGACACCGGGGAGCTGTTTTTT.

In this sample, this clonotype turned up many times. This rearrangement joins TRBV7-8 to TRBJ2-3, with D unclear. V lost 5 bases to trimming and J lost 3 bases, with 18 bases between them. In germline, CDR1 is SGHVS, CDR2 FQNEAQ. This CDR3 spans 16 amino acids. CDR3 sequence (DNA): TGTGCCAGCAGCCTGCTCATATGGGTCGGGACAGATACGCAGTATTTT. As protein: CASSLLIWVGTDTQYF.

The chain recombines TRBV12-3 or TRBV12-4 with TRBJ2-1, with 11 nucleotides matching TRBD2. The CDR3 covers 15 residues. V shed 5 bases and J 6 bases; nucleotides not matched to a gene: 6. The CDR3 bases are TGTGCCAGCAGTCCCGGGACTAGCGGTTTCAATGAGCAGTTCTTC. Its translation: CASSPGTSGFNEQFF.

This clonotype was picked up a small number of times. The gene calls are TRBV7-6 and TRBJ1-1, with unresolved D. The V end was cut by 1 base, the J end by 0 bases, with 12 bases between. Germline V gene sequence: CDR1 SGHVS, CDR2 FNYEAQ. The CDR3 is 16 residues long. CDR3 sequence reads: CASSLVGGRLNTEAFF. CDR3 nucleotide sequence: TGTGCCAGCAGCTTAGTTGGCGGGCGCCTGAACACTGAAGCTTTCTTT.

The rearrangement joins TRBV27 to TRBJ1-4; 11 nucleotides align to TRBD1. Germline V lookup: CDR1 MNHEY, CDR2 SMNVEV (reference sequence). V trimming: 4 bases; J trimming: 7 bases; junction bases outside the gene matches: 2. The CDR3 length is 14 residues. CDR3 region: CASSYGQGAEKLFF. The CDR3 region has the DNA TGTGCCAGCAGTTATGGACAGGGGGCTGAAAAACTGTTTTTT.

V usage is TRBV20-1 and J usage is TRBJ2-5; maybe TRBD2 (5 bases). The CDR3 totals 16 residues. V was pared by 3 bases and J by 3 bases, with 20 bases between. The germline gives CDR1 DFQATT, CDR2 SNEGSKA (reference sequence). CDR3 coding DNA: TGCAGTGCTAGTCGGTTTAGGACTGGAGAGGAAGAGACCCAGTACTTC. Its translation is CSASRFRTGEEETQYF.

This clonotype was observed a few times. The chain uses TRBV11-2 and TRBJ1-1; D unclear. V lost 6 bases, J lost 1 base, and 9 bases lay in between. This CDR3 spans 13 amino acids. Germline V gene sequence: CDR1 SGHAT, CDR2 FQNNGV. CDR3 bases: TGTGCCAGCAGGGACCAGGCGAACACTGAAGCTTTCTTT. Its protein is CASRDQANTEAFF.

This clonotype was detected a few times. The chain couples TRBV27 to TRBJ2-7; TRBD1 agrees at 7 bases. Germline CDR1 is MNHEY and CDR2 is SMNVEV (reference sequence). This CDR3 is built from 13 residues. Losses at the gene ends were 0 bases for V and 5 bases for J; bases not matched to a gene: 1. The CDR3 here is CASSLSTGDEQYF. The CDR3 DNA follows: TGTGCCAGCAGTTTATCCACAGGGGACGAGCAGTACTTC.

This clonotype was observed many times. The chain couples TRBV7-8 to TRBJ1-6; maybe TRBD1 (6 bases). From germline, CDR1 is SGHVS and CDR2 FQNEAQ. Trimming removed 1 base at V and 10 bases at J, with 17 bases between. CDR3 length: 16 residues. This CDR3 reads CASSLESAPRGSPLHF. Here the CDR3 DNA reads TGTGCCAGCAGCTTAGAGTCGGCCCCCAGGGGATCACCCCTCCACTTT.

V gene TRBV19 combines with J gene TRBJ1-3; possibly TRBD1 for D (5 bases). Germline CDR1 reads LNHDA; CDR2 reads SQIVND (reference sequence). This CDR3 comprises 17 residues. Trimming stripped 3 bases from V and 1 base from J, with 16 bases between. The CDR3 DNA is TGTGCCAGTAGTATCGGACCCCGGGACGTGTCTGGAAACACCATATATTTT. Amino acid sequence: CASSIGPRDVSGNTIYF.

This clonotype showed up just a few times. The chain uses TRBV6-1 and TRBJ2-1; TRBD2 matches 13 bases. CDR1 and CDR2 from the germline V gene are MNHNS and SASEGT. The CDR3 has 17 residues. Trimming took 5 bases from V and 3 from J; bases not matched to a gene: 7. CDR3 sequence (DNA): TGTGCCAGCAGTCCCCGGACTAGCGGGAGCATCTACAATGAGCAGTTCTTC. This translates into CASSPRTSGSIYNEQFF.

As to this clonotype: Given a much more abundant clone one base away, this may be a read error. The genes are TRBV6-1 and TRBJ2-2, with D uncertain. Germline V lookup: CDR1 MNHNS, CDR2 SASEGT. There are 15 residues in the CDR3. The CDR3 is CARSEYGQLTGELFF. Written as DNA, the CDR3 is TGTGCCAGAAGTGAATATGGCCAGCTCACCGGGGAGCTGTTTTTT.

The CDR3 here is CASSAPRGGDIQYF. CDR3 DNA sequence: TGTGCCAGCAGTGCCCCCCGAGGGGGAGACATTCAGTACTTC. The chain is built from TRBV6-1 and TRBJ2-4, with D possibly TRBD1 on 6 matching bases. This CDR3 spans 14 amino acids. V lost 4 bases and J lost 8, with 15 bases in between. Germline assignment: CDR1 MNHNS and CDR2 SASEGT.

To note about this clonotype: This may be a read error: a much more frequent sequence differs by one nucleotide. The chain links TRBV7-8 to TRBJ1-1; weak D call: TRBD1 (6 bases). CDR3 size: 14 residues. Germline-derived CDR1 and CDR2 are SGHVS and FQNEAQ. CDR3 bases: TGTGCCAGCAGCTCCGGACAGCCGAACACTGAAGTTTTCTTT. Translating gives CASSSGQPNTEVFF.

This sequence joins TRBV7-6 and TRBJ2-1; 12 nucleotides align to TRBD2. This CDR3 contains 17 residues. J was trimmed by 5 bases and V by 5 bases; bases with no gene match: 10. Germline V gene data show CDR1 as SGHVS and CDR2 as FNYEAQ. CDR3 in amino acids: CASSTGLAGGINNEQFF. CDR3 in DNA: TGTGCCAGCAGCACCGGGCTAGCGGGGGGGATTAACAATGAGCAGTTCTTC.

This clonotype has more than one count but fewer than ten. The chain links TRBV12-3 or TRBV12-4 to TRBJ2-7; D gene ambiguous. Trimming left V 6 bases short and J 6 bases short, with 9 bases between. The CDR3 has 11 amino acids. The CDR3 DNA reads TGTGCCAGCAGCACCGAAGGCGAGCAGTACTTC. Residues: CASSTEGEQYF.

The chain has TRBV7-9 and TRBJ2-7; the D gene could be TRBD1 or TRBD2 (6 bases each). Germline V lookup: CDR1 SEHNR, CDR2 FQNEAQ (reference sequence). The ends were cut back, 5 bases at V and 1 base at J, with 15 bases in the middle. The length of the CDR3 is 15 residues. CDR3: CASSGGGATSYEQYF. The CDR3, as DNA: TGTGCCAGCAGCGGAGGGGGAGCCACGTCCTACGAGCAGTACTTC. Full variable domain (missing parts from reference TRBV7-9 and TRBJ2-7): DTGVSQNPRHKITKRGQNVTFRCDPISEHNRLYWYRQTLGQGPEFLTYFQNEAQLEKSRLLSDRFSAERPKGSFSTLEIQRTEQGDSAMYLCASSGGGATSYEQYFGPGTRLTVT.

This clonotype was detected only a few times. CDR3 protein: CASSQGGVSTDTQYF. In nucleotides, the CDR3 is TGCGCCAGCAGCCAAGGAGGGGTTAGCACAGATACGCAGTATTTT. This sequence joins TRBV4-1 and TRBJ2-3; D may correspond to TRBD1 or TRBD2 (5 bases each). Germline V gene data show CDR1 as MGHRA and CDR2 as YSYEKL. The CDR3 extends over 15 amino acids. Deletions cut 1 base from V and 0 bases from J, with 8 bases between.